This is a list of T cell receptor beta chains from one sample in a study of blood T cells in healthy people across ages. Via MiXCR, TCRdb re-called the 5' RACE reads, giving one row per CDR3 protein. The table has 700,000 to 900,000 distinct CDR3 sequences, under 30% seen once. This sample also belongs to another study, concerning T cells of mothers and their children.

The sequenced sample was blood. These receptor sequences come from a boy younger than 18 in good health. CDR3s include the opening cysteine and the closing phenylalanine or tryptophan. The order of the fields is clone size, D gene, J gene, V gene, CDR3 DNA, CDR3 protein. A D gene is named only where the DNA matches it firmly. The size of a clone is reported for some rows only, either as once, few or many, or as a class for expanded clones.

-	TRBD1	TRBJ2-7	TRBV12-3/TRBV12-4	TGTGCCAGCAGCCAACAGGGGGAGCAGTACTTC	CASSQQGEQYF
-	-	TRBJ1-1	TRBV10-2	TGCGCCAGCAGTGATATGGAAGTACCTGAAGCTTTCTTT	CASSDMEVPEAFF
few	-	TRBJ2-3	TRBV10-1	TGCGCCAGCAGTGAGTGGGGGGTTTCTAGCACAGATACGCAGTATTTT	CASSEWGVSSTDTQYF
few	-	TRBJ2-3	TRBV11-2	TGTGCCAGCAGCTTAGACCAAGGACGCACAGATACGCAGTATTTT	CASSLDQGRTDTQYF
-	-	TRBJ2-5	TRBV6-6	TGTGCCAGCAGTTCTGGAGGAGTGGGGGAAGAGACCCAGTACTTC	CASSSGGVGEETQYF
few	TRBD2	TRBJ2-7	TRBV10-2	TGCGCCGTGGAATCAGCGGGGTCTAACTACGAGCAGTACTTC	CAVESAGSNYEQYF
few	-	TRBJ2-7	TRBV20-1	TGCAGTGCAGGGGTAAGCTCCTACGAGCAGTACTTC	CSAGVSSYEQYF
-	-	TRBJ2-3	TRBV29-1	TGCAGCGTTGACGCCACCTACACAGATACGCAGTATTTT	CSVDATYTDTQYF
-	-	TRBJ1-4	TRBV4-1	TGCGCCAGCAGCCCCTGGGGGGGCGAAAAACTGTTTTTT	CASSPWGGEKLFF
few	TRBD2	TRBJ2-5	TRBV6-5	TGTGCCAGCAGCTACTCTAGCGGGGCCCCCCTCGGGCAGTACTTC	CASSYSSGAPLGQYF
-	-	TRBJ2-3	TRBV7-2	TGTGCCAACAGCCCCATCACAGATACGCAGTATTTT	CANSPITDTQYF
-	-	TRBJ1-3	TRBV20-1	TGCAGTGCTAGACCCGATGGAAACACCATATATTTT	CSARPDGNTIYF
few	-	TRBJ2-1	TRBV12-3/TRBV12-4	TGTGCCAGCAGTCCGGTCGGGGGCTGGAATGAGCAGTTCTTC	CASSPVGGWNEQFF
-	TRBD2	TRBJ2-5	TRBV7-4	TGTGCCAGCAGCCAGAGACTCCCGGGGGGACTAGACGAGACCCAGTACTTC	CASSQRLPGGLDETQYF
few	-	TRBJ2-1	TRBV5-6	TGTGCCAGCAGCTATTCCACAGGGTATCCTAATGAGCAGTTCTTC	CASSYSTGYPNEQFF
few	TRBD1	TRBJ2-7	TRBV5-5	TGTGCCAGCAGCCCGGGACAGGGCCGACGGGCCTTC	CASSPGQGRRAF
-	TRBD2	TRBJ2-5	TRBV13	TGTGCCAGCAGCCAGATAGCGGGGGGGCCGGAGACCCAGTACTTC	CASSQIAGGPETQYF
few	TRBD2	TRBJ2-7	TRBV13	TGTGCCAGCAGCTTAGGGGGACTAGCGGGGACCTACGAGCAGTACTTC	CASSLGGLAGTYEQYF
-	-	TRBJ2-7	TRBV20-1	TGCAGTGCTAGTGAGGGGGGTAGTGGTAAGCACGAGCAGTACTTC	CSASEGGSGKHEQYF
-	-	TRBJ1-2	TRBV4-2	TGTGCCAGCAGCCAAAGTGCGGGGCACGGGAACTATGGCTACACCTTC	CASSQSAGHGNYGYTF
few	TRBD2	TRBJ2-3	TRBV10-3	TGTGCCATAGGGACTATGCCAGATACGCAGTATTTT	CAIGTMPDTQYF
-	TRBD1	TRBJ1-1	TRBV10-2	TGCGCCAGCAGTGTCAGGGGGAAGATTGTGATGAACACTGAAGCTTTCTTT	CASSVRGKIVMNTEAFF
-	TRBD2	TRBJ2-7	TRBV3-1	TGTGCCAGCAGCCAAGATGTGGCAGCGGGGGAGCAGTACTTC	CASSQDVAAGEQYF
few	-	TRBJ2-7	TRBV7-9	TGTGCCAGCAGCGGCCGGGGGAGCGGCTACGAGCAGTACTTC	CASSGRGSGYEQYF